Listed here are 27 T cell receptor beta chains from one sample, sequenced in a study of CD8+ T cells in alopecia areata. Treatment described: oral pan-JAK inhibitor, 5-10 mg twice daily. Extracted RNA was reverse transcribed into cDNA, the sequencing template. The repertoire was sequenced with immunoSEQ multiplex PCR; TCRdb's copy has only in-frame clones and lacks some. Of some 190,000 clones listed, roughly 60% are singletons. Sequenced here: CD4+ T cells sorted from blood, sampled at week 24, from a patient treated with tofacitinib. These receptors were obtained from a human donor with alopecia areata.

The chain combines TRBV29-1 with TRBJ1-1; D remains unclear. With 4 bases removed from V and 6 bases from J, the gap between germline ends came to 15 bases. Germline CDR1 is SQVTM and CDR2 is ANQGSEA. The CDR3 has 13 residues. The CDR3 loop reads CSVAKLLGAEAFF. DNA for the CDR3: TGCAGCGTTGCAAAGCTCTTAGGCGCTGAAGCTTTCTTT.

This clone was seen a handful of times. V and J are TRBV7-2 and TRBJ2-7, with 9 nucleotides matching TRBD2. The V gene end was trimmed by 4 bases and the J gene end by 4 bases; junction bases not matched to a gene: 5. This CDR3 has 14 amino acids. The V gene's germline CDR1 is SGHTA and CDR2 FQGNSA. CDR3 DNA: TGTGCCAGCAGCTCGGTAGCGGGGGTTTACGAGCAGTACTTC. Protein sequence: CASSSVAGVYEQYF.

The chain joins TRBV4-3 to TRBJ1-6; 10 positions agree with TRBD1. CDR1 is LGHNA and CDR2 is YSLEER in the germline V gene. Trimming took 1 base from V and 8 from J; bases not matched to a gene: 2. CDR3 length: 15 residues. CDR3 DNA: TGCGCCAGCAGCCAAGCAGGGACAGGGGATTCACCCCTCCACTTT. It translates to CASSQAGTGDSPLHF.

CDR3 nucleotides: TGCAGCGTTGAAGGCAAGAACACCGGGGAGCTGTTTTTT. Residues: CSVEGKNTGELFF. The chain links TRBV29-1 to TRBJ2-2; D not certain. Trimming removed 1 base from V and 1 base from J, with 4 bases in between. The CDR3 is made up of 13 amino acids. Looked up from germline, CDR1 is SQVTM and CDR2 is ANQGSEA.

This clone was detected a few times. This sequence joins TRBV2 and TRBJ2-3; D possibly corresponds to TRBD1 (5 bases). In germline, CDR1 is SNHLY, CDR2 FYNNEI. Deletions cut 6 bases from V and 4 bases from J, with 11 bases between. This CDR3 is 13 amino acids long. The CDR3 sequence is CASRADSSDTQYF. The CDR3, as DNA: TGTGCCAGCAGGGCCGACAGCTCAGATACGCAGTATTTT.

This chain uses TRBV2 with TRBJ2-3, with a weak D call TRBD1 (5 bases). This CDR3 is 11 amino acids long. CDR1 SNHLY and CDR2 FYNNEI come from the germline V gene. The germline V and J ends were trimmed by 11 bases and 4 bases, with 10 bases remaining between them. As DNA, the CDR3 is TGTGCCGGCGCAGGGCCAGATACGCAGTATTTT. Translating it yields CAGAGPDTQYF.

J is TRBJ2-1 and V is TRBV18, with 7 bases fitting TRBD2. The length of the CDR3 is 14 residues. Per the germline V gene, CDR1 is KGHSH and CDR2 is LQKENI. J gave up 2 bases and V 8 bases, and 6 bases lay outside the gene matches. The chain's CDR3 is CASKGSGAYNEQFF. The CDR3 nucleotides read TGTGCCAGCAAGGGGAGCGGGGCCTACAATGAGCAGTTCTTC.

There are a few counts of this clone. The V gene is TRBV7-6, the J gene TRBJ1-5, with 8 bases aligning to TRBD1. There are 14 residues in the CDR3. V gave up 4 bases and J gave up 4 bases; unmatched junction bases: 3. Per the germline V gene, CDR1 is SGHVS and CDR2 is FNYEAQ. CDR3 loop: CASSSDRVNQPQHF. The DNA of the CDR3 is TGTGCCAGCAGCTCGGACAGGGTGAATCAGCCCCAGCATTTT.

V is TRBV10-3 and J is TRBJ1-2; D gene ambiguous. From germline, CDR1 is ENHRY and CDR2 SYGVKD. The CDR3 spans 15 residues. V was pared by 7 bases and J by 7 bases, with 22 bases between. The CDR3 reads CAITEGLSLGAGYTF. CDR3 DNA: TGTGCCATCACCGAAGGGTTATCGTTGGGAGCTGGCTACACCTTC.

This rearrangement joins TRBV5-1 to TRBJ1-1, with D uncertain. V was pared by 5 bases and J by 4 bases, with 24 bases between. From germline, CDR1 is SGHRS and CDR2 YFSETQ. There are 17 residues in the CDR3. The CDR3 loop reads CASSQASISTRGTEAFF. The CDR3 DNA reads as TGCGCCAGCAGTCAGGCGAGTATTTCTACGCGGGGCACTGAAGCTTTCTTT.

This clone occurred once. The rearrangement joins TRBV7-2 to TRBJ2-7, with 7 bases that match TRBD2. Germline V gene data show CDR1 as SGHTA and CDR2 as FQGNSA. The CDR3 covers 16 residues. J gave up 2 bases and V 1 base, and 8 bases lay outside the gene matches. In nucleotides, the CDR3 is TGTGCCAGCAGCTTAGACCAAGCGGGGCCTACCTACGAGCAGTACTTC. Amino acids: CASSLDQAGPTYEQYF.

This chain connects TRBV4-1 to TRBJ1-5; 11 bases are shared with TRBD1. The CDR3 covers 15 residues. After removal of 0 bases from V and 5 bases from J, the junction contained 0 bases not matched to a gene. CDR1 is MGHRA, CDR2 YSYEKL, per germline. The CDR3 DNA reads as TGCGCCAGCAGCCAAGAGGGACAGGGGGATCAGCCCCAGCATTTT. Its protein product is CASSQEGQGDQPQHF.

CDR3: CASSVVGSTEDEQFF. CDR3 coding DNA: TGTGCCAGCAGCGTGGTGGGGTCGACGGAAGATGAGCAGTTCTTC. V gene TRBV5-6 combines with J gene TRBJ2-1; no reliable D call. The CDR3 runs 15 residues. In germline, CDR1 is SGHDT, CDR2 YYEEEE. V was clipped by 4 bases and J by 8 bases, with 19 bases between them.

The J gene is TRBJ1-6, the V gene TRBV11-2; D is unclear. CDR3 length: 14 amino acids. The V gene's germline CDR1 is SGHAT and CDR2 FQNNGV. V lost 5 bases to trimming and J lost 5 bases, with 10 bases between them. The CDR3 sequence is CASSRNANNSPLHF. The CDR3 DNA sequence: TGTGCCAGCAGCCGAAACGCTAATAATTCACCCCTCCACTTT.

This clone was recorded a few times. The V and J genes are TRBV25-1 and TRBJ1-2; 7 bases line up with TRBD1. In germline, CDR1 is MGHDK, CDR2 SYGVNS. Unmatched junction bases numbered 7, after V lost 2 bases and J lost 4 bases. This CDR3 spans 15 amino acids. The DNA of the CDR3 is TGTGCCAGCAGTGAAACGGGACAGCGCTTCTATGGCTACACCTTC. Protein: CASSETGQRFYGYTF.

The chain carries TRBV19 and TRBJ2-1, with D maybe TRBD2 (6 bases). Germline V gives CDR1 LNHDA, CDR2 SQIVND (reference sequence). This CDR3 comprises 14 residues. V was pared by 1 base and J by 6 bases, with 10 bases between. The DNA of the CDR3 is TGTGCCAGTAGTATAGGGCGGGGATTCAATGAGCAGTTCTTC. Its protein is CASSIGRGFNEQFF.

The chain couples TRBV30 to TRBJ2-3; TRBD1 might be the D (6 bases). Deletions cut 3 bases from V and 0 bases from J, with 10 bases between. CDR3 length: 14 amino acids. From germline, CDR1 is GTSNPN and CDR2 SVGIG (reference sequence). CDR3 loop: CAWSRGQSTDTQYF. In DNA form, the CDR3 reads TGTGCCTGGAGCCGCGGACAGAGCACAGATACGCAGTATTTT.

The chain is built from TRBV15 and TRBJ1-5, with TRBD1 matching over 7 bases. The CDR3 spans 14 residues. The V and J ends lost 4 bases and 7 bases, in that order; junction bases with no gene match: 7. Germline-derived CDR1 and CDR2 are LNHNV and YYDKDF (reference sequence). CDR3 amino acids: CATSKKGTVQPQHF. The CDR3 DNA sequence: TGTGCCACCAGCAAGAAGGGGACAGTCCAGCCCCAGCATTTT. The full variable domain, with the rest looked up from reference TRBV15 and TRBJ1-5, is DAMVIQNPRYQVTQFGKPVTLSCSQTLNHNVMYWYQQKSSQAPKLLFHYYDKDFNNEADTPDNFQSRRPNTSFCFLDIRSPGLGDTAMYLCATSKKGTVQPQHFGDGTRLSIL.

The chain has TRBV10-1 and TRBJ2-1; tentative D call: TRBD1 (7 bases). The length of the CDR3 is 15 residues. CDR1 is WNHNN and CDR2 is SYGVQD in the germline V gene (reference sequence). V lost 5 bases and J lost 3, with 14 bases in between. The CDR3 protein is CASSPQGGNYNEQFF. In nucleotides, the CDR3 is TGCGCCAGCAGTCCTCAGGGGGGAAACTACAATGAGCAGTTCTTC.

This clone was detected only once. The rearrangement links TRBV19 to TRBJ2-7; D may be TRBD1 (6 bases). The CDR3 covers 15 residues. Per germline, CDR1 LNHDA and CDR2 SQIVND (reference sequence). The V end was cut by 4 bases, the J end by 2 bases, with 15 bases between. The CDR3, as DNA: TGTGCCAGTAGTACCCAAAGGGGGAGCACCTACGAGCAGTACTTC. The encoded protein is CASSTQRGSTYEQYF.

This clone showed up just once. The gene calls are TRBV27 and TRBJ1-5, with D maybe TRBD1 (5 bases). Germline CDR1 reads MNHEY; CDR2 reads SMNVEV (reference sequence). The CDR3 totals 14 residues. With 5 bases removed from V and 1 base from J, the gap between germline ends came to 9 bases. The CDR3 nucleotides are TGTGCCAGCAGTCCAGGGATGAGCAATCAGCCCCAGCATTTT. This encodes CASSPGMSNQPQHF.

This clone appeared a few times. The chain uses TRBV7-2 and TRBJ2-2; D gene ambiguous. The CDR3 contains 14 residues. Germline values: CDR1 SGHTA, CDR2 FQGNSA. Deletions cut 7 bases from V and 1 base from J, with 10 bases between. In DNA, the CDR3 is TGTGCCAGCAACATAGCCCTGAACACCGGGGAGCTGTTTTTT. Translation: CASNIALNTGELFF.

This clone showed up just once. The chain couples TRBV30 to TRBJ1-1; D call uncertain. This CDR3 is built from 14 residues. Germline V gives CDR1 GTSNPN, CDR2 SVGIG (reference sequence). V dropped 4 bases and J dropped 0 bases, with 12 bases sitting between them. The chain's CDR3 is CAWNVWHLNTEAFF. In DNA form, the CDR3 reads TGTGCCTGGAATGTGTGGCATCTGAACACTGAAGCTTTCTTT. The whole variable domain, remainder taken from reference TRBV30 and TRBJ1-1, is SQTIHQWPATLVQPVGSPLSLECTVEGTSNPNLYWYRQAAGRGLQLLFYSVGIGQISSEVPQNLSASRPQDRQFILSSKKLLLSDSGFYLCAWNVWHLNTEAFFGQGTRLTVV.

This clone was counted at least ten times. The CDR3 sequence: CASSTTSPGELFF. The CDR3 DNA follows: TGCGCCAGCAGTACAACTAGTCCCGGGGAGCTGTTTTTT. The V and J genes are TRBV10-2 and TRBJ2-2; weak D call: TRBD2 (5 bases). Trimming left V 5 bases short and J 6 bases short, with 10 bases between. The CDR3 is made up of 13 amino acids. Germline-derived CDR1 and CDR2 are WSHSY and SAAADI.

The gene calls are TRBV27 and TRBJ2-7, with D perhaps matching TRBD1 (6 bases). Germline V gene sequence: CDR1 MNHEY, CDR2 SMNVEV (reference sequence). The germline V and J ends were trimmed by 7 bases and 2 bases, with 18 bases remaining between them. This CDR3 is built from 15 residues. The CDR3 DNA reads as TGTGCCAGCACTCCACACCCAGAGGGGGCCTACGAGCAGTACTTC. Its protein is CASTPHPEGAYEQYF.

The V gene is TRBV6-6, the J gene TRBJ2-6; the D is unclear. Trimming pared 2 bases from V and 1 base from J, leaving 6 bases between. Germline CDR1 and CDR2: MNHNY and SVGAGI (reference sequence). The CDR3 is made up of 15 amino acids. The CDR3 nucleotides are TGTGCCAGCAGTTACGGTGCGTCTGGGGCCAACGTCCTGACTTTC. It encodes CASSYGASGANVLTF.

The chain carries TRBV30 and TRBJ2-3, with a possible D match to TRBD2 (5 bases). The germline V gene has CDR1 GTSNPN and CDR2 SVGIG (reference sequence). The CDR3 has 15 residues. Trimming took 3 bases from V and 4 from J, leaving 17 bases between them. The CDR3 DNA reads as TGTGCCTGGAGCCACATATCGGGGAGCGCAGATACGCAGTATTTT. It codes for CAWSHISGSADTQYF.